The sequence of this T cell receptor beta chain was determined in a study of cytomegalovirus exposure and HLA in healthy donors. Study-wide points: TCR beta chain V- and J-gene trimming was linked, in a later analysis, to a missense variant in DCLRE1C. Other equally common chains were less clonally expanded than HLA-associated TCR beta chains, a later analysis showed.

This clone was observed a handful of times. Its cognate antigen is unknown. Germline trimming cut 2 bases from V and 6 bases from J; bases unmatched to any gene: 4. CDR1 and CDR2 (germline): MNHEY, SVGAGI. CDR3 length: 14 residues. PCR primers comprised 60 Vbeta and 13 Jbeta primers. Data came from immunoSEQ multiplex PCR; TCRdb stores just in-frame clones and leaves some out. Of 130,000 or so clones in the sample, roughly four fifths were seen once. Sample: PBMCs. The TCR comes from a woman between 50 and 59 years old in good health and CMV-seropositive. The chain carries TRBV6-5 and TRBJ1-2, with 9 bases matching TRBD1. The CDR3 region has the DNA TGTGCCAGCAGTTACACAGGGGGCAGTGATGGCTACACCTTC. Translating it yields CASSYTGGSDGYTF.